Below, one TCR beta chain is given with its context. This clonotype appeared a few times. Its antigen is currently not known. No much larger clone exists at a distance of one base, and base qualities are not known. The roughly 37 donors, aged 6 to 90 years, were systemically healthy Caucasian individuals from Russia. Each donor gave 9.5 to 10 milliliters of peripheral blood, drawn into EDTA-treated Vacutainer tubes. Ficoll-Paque density-gradient centrifugation was used to isolate PBMCs, with at least 7 million obtained per sample. Trizol reagent was used to extract total RNA from PBMCs, with at least 6 micrograms per sample. Naive CD45RAhigh/CD27high T cell percentages were measured by flow cytometry on a PBMC aliquot from every donor. To prepare the library, 5' RACE was applied. This sample was sequenced with an Illumina HiSeq 2500. A second PCR of roughly 7 to 12 cycles was run with a J-beta primer mix and a sample-barcoded 5' primer. Each TCR beta cDNA molecule received a unique molecular identifier from a template-switch 5' adaptor carrying 12 random nucleotides. At least 2.5 million CDR3-containing paired-end reads were obtained from each sample. First-strand cDNA synthesis was performed from all RNA using the Mint cDNA synthesis kit, with priming by a TRBC-specific oligonucleotide. Following uracil-DNA glycosylase treatment, a first 18-cycle PCR with universal primers M1SS and BC2_uni_R was performed on all cDNA. For the original study's pipeline: Each sample was normalized by randomly selecting 1 million high-quality reads, each carrying a distinct molecular identifier. Reads with shared molecular identifiers were discarded instead of being binned into consensus sequences. CDR3 identification, clonotype clustering and error correction used MiTCR with a Q25 quality threshold and the strictest error-elimination algorithm. A nonparametric unseen species model with Euler transformation was used to estimate lower-bound total TCR beta diversity. TCRdb handled the public reads itself, with Q25 trimming in fastp and clone calling in MiXCR, and kept productive beta chains. Identical CDR3 protein sequences are pooled into one entry, listed with their most common genes and DNA. These V and J calls are TCRdb output, not the study's own analysis. Present in this sample are 1.5 million to 2 million distinct CDR3 sequences, 49% of which were seen just once. Together, the top ten hold roughly 2% of the sample.

The sample comes from a study of blood T cells in healthy people across ages (dated by TCRdb to 2013 to 2016). Regarding the complete study: Template switching captured roughly one uniquely barcoded TCR beta cDNA molecule per two T cells in model experiments. Four age groups were formed from the donors: young (average approximately 15 years), middle-aged (around 40), aged (about 68) and long-lived (less than 85). For two donors (one aged 18 to 30 and one aged 80 or older), the study analyzed two additional independent replicas of 1 million unique cDNA reads from the same blood draw. Using deep sequencing normalized with unique cDNA molecular identifiers, the study measured how TCR beta repertoire diversity changes with age. To avoid experimental bias, donors of different ages were randomly spread across the sequencing lanes.

What the study reported, not specific to this receptor: Total diversity estimates from one million sequenced T cells were considered lower bounds and underestimates. The CMV infection status of donors was not known, potentially confounding age-related changes in expanded clonotypes. As age increased, observed TCR beta diversity per million T cells dropped in a roughly linear way, and a significant reduction was already evident by age approximately 40. Bulk unsorted PBMC profiling prevented conclusive comparison of naive and antigen-experienced compartments. There was a strong correlation between observed TCR beta diversity and the percentage of naive T cells measured by flow cytometry. Compared with the aged group, more naive CD4+ T cells, fewer expanded clones and increased TCR diversity were shown by the long-lived group, suggesting age selection.

This clonotype originated in a woman aged 40 to 50 in good health. The sequencing input was blood.

The nucleotide sequence is TGTGCCAGCAGTTTAGGGCCAGGGAACACAGATACGCAGTATTTT. Translated, it reads CASSLGPGNTDTQYF. This sequence uses TRBV12-3 or TRBV12-4 and TRBJ2-3, with TRBD1 perhaps the D gene, on 5 matching bases. Trimming removed 1 base from V and 2 bases from J, leaving 10 bases between the germline ends. Including cysteine and phenylalanine, the CDR3 has 15 amino acids. The only DNA kept is the CDR3, 45 bases in frame from the first base.